Below are 11 T cell receptor beta chains sequenced from a single sample in a study of beta chain features in type 1 diabetes (dated by TCRdb to the late 2010s). The receptor library was made with the immunoSEQ multiplex PCR assay. The High Capacity cDNA Reverse Transcription Kit was used to reverse transcribe all of the isolated RNA, meaning that expressed TCRB transcripts were what got sequenced. Imported from immuneACCESS, the table was reduced by TCRdb to in-frame sequences with V and J called. These copies leave out some clones; in studies compared against another copy, an unresolved V gene accounts for under half, and the cause of the remainder is not known. The sample has around 360,000 clones on record, around 13% of them singletons. The ten largest account for about 0.01% of the sample. Broader findings and caveats from the paper: Type 1 diabetes patients showed a moderate but significant shortening of TCRB CDR3 length in all four CD4+ subsets.

The antigens for these receptors are not known. Sequenced sample: naive CD4+ T cells from blood. Taken with the paper, the label for cell subset or site translates to: true naive CD4+ T cells. These receptors originate from a woman between 18 and 29 years old with type 1 diabetes.

This clone was counted between two and nine times. Other DNA sequences within the sample encode an identical CDR3. The J gene is TRBJ2-7, the V gene TRBV5-1; TRBD1 matches at 7 bases. The CDR3 is 13 amino acids. With V trimmed by 3 bases and J by 2 bases, 2 bases remained unmatched. Germline CDR1 SGHRS, CDR2 YFSETQ. The CDR3: CASSSGTAYEQYF. The CDR3 DNA sequence: TGCGCCAGCAGCTCTGGGACAGCCTACGAGCAGTACTTC.

The chain uses TRBV28 and TRBJ2-7; D perhaps matches TRBD2 (7 bases). Trimming shortened V by 6 bases and J by 3 bases, and 21 bases separated the two germline ends. This CDR3 region has 16 residues. The germline V gene encodes CDR1 MDHEN and CDR2 SYDVKM. CDR3 protein: CASSLGGANQIYEQYF. The CDR3 region has the DNA TGTGCCAGCAGCCTGGGGGGGGCTAACCAAATCTACGAGCAGTACTTC.

This clone was observed a few times. This chain uses TRBV25-1 with TRBJ1-1, with 8 positions matching TRBD1. The CDR3 consists of 14 residues. V shed 4 bases and J 6 bases; nucleotides not matched to a gene: 7. Germline V CDR1 and CDR2: MGHDK, SYGVNS. The chain's CDR3 is CASSARTGGSEAFF. The CDR3, as DNA: TGTGCCAGCAGTGCAAGAACAGGGGGTTCTGAAGCTTTCTTT.

The V call is TRBV2, the J call TRBJ1-2; no clear D. V lost 4 bases to trimming and J lost 7 bases, with 7 bases between them. Germline CDR1 SNHLY, CDR2 FYNNEI. The CDR3 has 11 amino acids. The chain's CDR3 is CASSGAFGYTF. The CDR3 DNA is TGTGCCAGCAGTGGGGCGTTTGGCTACACCTTC.

This clone has just a few counts. The rearrangement links TRBV5-6 to TRBJ1-2; 7 nucleotides match TRBD1. The CDR3 sequence is 14 residues long. J gave up 4 bases and V 4 bases, and 7 bases lay outside the gene matches. Looked up from germline, CDR1 is SGHDT and CDR2 is YYEEEE. CDR3 bases: TGTGCCAGCAGCCAACAGGGGAAGGTCTATGGCTACACCTTC. Its translation is CASSQQGKVYGYTF. Filled out from reference TRBV5-6 and TRBJ1-2, the complete variable domain reads DAGVTQSPTHLIKTRGQQVTLRCSPKSGHDTVSWYQQALGQGPQFIFQYYEEEERQRGNFPDRFSGHQFPNYSSELNVNALLLGDSALYLCASSQQGKVYGYTFGSGTRLTVV.

This clone was counted a few times. The V call is TRBV6-5, the J call TRBJ2-7; 8 bases line up with TRBD1. Losses at the gene ends were 8 bases for V and 3 bases for J; bases not matched to a gene: 6. The CDR3 contains 13 residues. Germline V gene data show CDR1 as MNHEY and CDR2 as SVGAGI. In nucleotides, the CDR3 is TGTGCCAGCGGACAGGGCGAGGGCTACGAGCAGTACTTC. Its protein is CASGQGEGYEQYF.

V and J are TRBV18 and TRBJ1-1; maybe TRBD1 (5 bases). Trimming took off 3 bases at V and 1 base at J, with 9 bases between the two ends. Looked up from germline, CDR1 is KGHSH and CDR2 is LQKENI. CDR3 length equals 14 residues. In DNA form, the CDR3 reads TGTGCCAGCTCACCGCGACAGTCGAACACTGAAGCTTTCTTT. Translation gives CASSPRQSNTEAFF.

The sample holds a few counts of this clone. The chain is built from TRBV7-9 and TRBJ1-3; 8 nucleotides line up with TRBD1. This CDR3 comprises 15 residues. V gave up 5 bases and J gave up 3 bases; unmatched junction bases: 6. The germline V gene encodes CDR1 SEHNR and CDR2 FQNEAQ (reference sequence). The CDR3 DNA reads TGTGCCAGCAGCGCCGGGACAGGCTTTGGAAACACCATATATTTT. Its translation: CASSAGTGFGNTIYF.

The chain combines TRBV18 with TRBJ1-1; 9 bases match TRBD1. Germline V gives CDR1 KGHSH, CDR2 LQKENI. CDR3 size: 17 residues. Unmatched junction bases numbered 11, after V lost 0 bases and J lost 6 bases. CDR3 bases: TGTGCCAGCTCACCACCCGCCACCTATACAGGGGGCTCTGAAGCTTTCTTT. It codes for CASSPPATYTGGSEAFF.

This clone was seen a handful of times. The chain employs TRBV27 and TRBJ2-1, with D tentatively TRBD1 (6 bases). Germline CDR1 and CDR2: MNHEY and SMNVEV (reference sequence). This CDR3 region has 14 residues. V lost 6 bases and J lost 6, with 15 bases in between. This chain's CDR3 is CASRPGGQINEQFF. The DNA of the CDR3 is TGTGCCAGCAGGCCTGGAGGACAGATCAATGAGCAGTTCTTC.

The chain couples TRBV18 to TRBJ1-1; no reliable D call. The V gene's germline CDR1 is KGHSH and CDR2 LQKENI. This CDR3 is 14 amino acids long. The ends were cut back, 3 bases at V and 1 base at J, with 9 bases in the middle. The CDR3 loop is CASSPRDENTEAFF. The DNA of the CDR3 is TGTGCCAGCTCACCTCGGGATGAGAACACTGAAGCTTTCTTT.